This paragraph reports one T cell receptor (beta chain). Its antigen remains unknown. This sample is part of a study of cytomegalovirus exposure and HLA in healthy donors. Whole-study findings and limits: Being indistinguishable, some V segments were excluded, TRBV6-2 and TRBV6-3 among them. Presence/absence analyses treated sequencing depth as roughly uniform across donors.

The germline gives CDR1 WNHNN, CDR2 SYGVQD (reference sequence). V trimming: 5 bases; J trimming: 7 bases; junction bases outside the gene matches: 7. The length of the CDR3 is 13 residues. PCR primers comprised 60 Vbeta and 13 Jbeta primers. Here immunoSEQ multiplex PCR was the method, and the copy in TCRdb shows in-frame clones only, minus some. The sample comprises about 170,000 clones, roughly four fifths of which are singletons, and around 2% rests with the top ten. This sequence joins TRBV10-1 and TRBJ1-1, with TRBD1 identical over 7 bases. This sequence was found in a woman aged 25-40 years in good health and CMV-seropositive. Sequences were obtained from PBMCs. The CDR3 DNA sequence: TGCGCCAGCAGTCGACAGGGAGCGATTGAAGCTTTCTTT. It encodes CASSRQGAIEAFF.